This T cell receptor beta chain was documented in a study of CD8 T cells in Susac syndrome. Overall study context: Each patient with Susac syndrome, at the time of blood draw, was therapy-naive, on corticosteroids, or on intravenous immunoglobulin alone.

With respect to this clonotype: What it binds is unknown.

Germline values: CDR1 LGHDT, CDR2 YNNKEL (reference sequence). V lost 0 bases, J lost 3 bases, and 5 bases stayed unmatched. CDR3 length: 17 amino acids. Random-hexamer reverse transcription was applied to roughly 0.5 to 1 ug RNA. TCRdb independently ran MiXCR on the immunoSEQ multiplex PCR reads; one entry per CDR3 protein. The sample lists under 200,000 distinct CDR3 sequences; about 91% were seen once. Study-wide findings and caveats: Clonal expansion was missing from Susac syndrome CD4+ T cell repertoires.

The gene calls are TRBV3-1 and TRBJ2-2; 9 bases align to TRBD2. Sequenced input: CD4+ T cells from PBMCs. The sequence came from a human donor with Susac syndrome. The CDR3 reads CASSQDPSGGYTGELFF. The CDR3 coding sequence is TGTGCCAGCAGCCAAGATCCCAGCGGGGGGTACACCGGGGAGCTGTTTTTT.